What follows are 8 T cell receptor beta chains derived from one specimen sequenced in a study of cytotoxic CD8 clonotypes in ibrutinib-treated CLL. TCRdb keeps only in-frame clones here, not all; method: immunoSEQ multiplex PCR. The table lists roughly 160,000 clones, 84% of them singletons. Sample: PBMCs, taken after 24 months of ibrutinib treatment. The receptors originated from a human donor with chronic lymphocytic leukemia.

The V call is TRBV21-1, the J call TRBJ1-3; the table's D call, TRBD1, has no DNA check behind it. TRBV21-1 is reported as a pseudogene. This CDR3 is 16 amino acids long. Written as DNA, the CDR3 is TGTGCCAGCAGCAAATGGCCAACCCGCTCTGGAAACACCATATATTTT. This translates into CASSKWPTRSGNTIYF.

CDR3 region: CASSFGTAETQYF. CDR3 bases: TGTGCCAGCAGCTTTGGGACCGCAGAGACCCAGTACTTC. J is TRBJ2-5 and V is TRBV5-4; D tentatively reads TRBD1 or TRBD2 (5 bases each). This CDR3 comprises 13 residues. The V end was cut by 2 bases, the J end by 4 bases, with 9 bases between. The germline V gene encodes CDR1 SGHNT and CDR2 YYREEE (reference sequence).

The chain is built from TRBV5-1 and TRBJ2-4; 8 nucleotides agree with TRBD1. The CDR3 runs 16 residues. The V gene's germline CDR1 is SGHRS and CDR2 YFSETQ. The V gene end was trimmed by 4 bases and the J gene end by 0 bases; junction bases not matched to a gene: 6. CDR3 protein: CASSPGQVIAKNIQYF. In nucleotides, the CDR3 is TGCGCCAGCAGCCCGGGACAGGTTATAGCCAAAAACATTCAGTACTTC. Drawing the rest from reference TRBV5-1 and TRBJ2-4, the complete variable domain is KAGVTQTPRYLIKTRGQQVTLSCSPISGHRSVSWYQQTPGQGLQFLFEYFSETQRNKGNFPGRFSGRQFSNSRSEMNVSTLELGDSALYLCASSPGQVIAKNIQYFGAGTRLSVL.

J is TRBJ1-1 and V is TRBV25-1; D is undetermined. The CDR3 sequence is 13 residues long. The V gene lost 3 bases and the J gene lost 0 bases, with 5 bases spanning the gap. CDR1 is MGHDK and CDR2 is SYGVNS in the germline V gene. The CDR3 is CASSDRVNTEAFF. CDR3 nucleotides: TGTGCCAGCAGTGATCGGGTGAACACTGAAGCTTTCTTT. The variable domain in full, completed from reference TRBV25-1 and TRBJ1-1, reads EADIYQTPRYLVIGTGKKITLECSQTMGHDKMYWYQQDPGMELHLIHYSYGVNSTEKGDLSSESTVSRIRTEHFPLTLESARPSHTSQYLCASSDRVNTEAFFGQGTRLTVV.

This chain joins TRBV7-3 and TRBJ2-7; D uncertain. This CDR3 comprises 13 residues. Germline values: CDR1 SGHTA, CDR2 FQGTGA. Trimming took off 5 bases at V and 6 bases at J, with 14 bases between the two ends. The CDR3 here is CASSPTIHGEQYF. The CDR3 DNA is TGTGCCAGCAGCCCCACCATACACGGCGAGCAGTACTTC.

The chain couples TRBV5-1 to TRBJ1-1; D is unclear. Trimming shortened V by 0 bases and J by 4 bases, and 10 bases separated the two germline ends. CDR1 and CDR2 from the germline V gene are SGHRS and YFSETQ. CDR3 length equals 14 residues. CDR3 loop: CASSLAQAGTEAFF. The DNA for the CDR3 is TGCGCCAGCAGCTTGGCCCAGGCCGGCACTGAAGCTTTCTTT. Together with reference TRBV5-1 and TRBJ1-1, the CDR3 gives the full variable domain: KAGVTQTPRYLIKTRGQQVTLSCSPISGHRSVSWYQQTPGQGLQFLFEYFSETQRNKGNFPGRFSGRQFSNSRSEMNVSTLELGDSALYLCASSLAQAGTEAFFGQGTRLTVV.

As DNA, the CDR3 is TGTGCCAGCAGTGGCTCATCACGGTGGGCTGAAGCTTTCTTT. Protein product: CASSGSSRWAEAFF. This chain uses TRBV6-1 with TRBJ1-1; D ambiguous. The V end was cut by 4 bases, the J end by 6 bases, with 15 bases between. The germline V gene encodes CDR1 MNHNS and CDR2 SASEGT. The CDR3 is made up of 14 amino acids.

This clone was observed many times. V and J are TRBV7-8 and TRBJ1-2; the match to TRBD1 covers 7 bases. The CDR3 loop spans 17 amino acids. J lost 8 bases, V lost 1 base, and 16 bases had no gene match. Per the germline V gene, CDR1 is SGHVS and CDR2 is FQNEAQ. The CDR3 DNA follows: TGTGCCAGCAGCTTAGTGGGTTTAGGGACAGAAGTGGGCGGCTACACCTTC. Its protein is CASSLVGLGTEVGGYTF.